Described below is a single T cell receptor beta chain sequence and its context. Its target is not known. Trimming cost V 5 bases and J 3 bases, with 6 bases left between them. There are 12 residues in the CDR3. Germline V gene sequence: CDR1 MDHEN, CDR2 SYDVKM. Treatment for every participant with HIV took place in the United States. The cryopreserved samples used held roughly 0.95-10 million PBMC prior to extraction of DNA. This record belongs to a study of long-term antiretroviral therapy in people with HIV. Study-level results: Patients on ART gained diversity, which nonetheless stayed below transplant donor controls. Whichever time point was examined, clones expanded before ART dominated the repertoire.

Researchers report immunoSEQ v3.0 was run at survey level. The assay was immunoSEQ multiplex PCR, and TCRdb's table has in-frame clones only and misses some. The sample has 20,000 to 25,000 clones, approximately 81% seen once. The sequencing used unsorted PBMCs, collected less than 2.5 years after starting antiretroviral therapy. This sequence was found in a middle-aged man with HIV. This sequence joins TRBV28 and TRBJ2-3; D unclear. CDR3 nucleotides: TGTGCCAGCAGTCCGGAGACAGATACGCAGTATTTT. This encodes CASSPETDTQYF.